This T cell receptor (beta chain) was retrieved from a study of T cell repertoires and HLA-DP antigens. Findings and caveats of the study: Pre-culture clonality, roughly 0.04, was far below sorted CD137+ clonality of about 0.4.

On this clone: Its specificity is unknown.

Primers targeted 54 TRBV and 13 TRBJ segments. Method: immunoSEQ multiplex PCR; TCRdb's copy keeps in-frame clones and lacks some. This sample has over 100,000 clones; 80% to 95% occur once, and the top ten carry less than 0.35%. The CDR3 is 17 amino acids. V was pared by 4 bases and J by 6 bases, with 11 bases of the junction left unmatched. CDR1 LGHNA and CDR2 YSLEER come from the germline V gene. The V gene is TRBV4-3, the J gene TRBJ2-1; 11 nucleotides align to TRBD2. This clonotype originated in a woman younger than 35 in good health and CMV-seronegative. The sequenced sample was CD4+ T cells from PBMCs. The CDR3 loop is CASSRAGTSGWSNEQFF. The CDR3 nucleotides are TGCGCCAGCAGCCGAGCCGGGACTAGCGGTTGGTCCAATGAGCAGTTCTTC.